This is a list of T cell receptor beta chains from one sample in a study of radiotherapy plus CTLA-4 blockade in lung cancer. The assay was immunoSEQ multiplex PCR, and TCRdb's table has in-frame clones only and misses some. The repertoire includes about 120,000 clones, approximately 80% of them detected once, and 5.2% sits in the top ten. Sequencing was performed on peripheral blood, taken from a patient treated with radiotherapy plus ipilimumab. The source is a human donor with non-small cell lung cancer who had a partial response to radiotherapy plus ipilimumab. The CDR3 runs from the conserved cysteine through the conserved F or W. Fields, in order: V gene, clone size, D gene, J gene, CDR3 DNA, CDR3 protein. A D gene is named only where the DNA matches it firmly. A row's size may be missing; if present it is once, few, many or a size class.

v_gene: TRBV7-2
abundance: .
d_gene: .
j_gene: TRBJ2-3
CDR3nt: TGTGCCAGCAGCTTAGCCGGGGTGACAGATACGCAGTATTTT
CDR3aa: CASSLAGVTDTQYF

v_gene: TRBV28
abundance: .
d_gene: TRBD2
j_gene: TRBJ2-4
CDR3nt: TGTGCCAGCAGTGTACCGGGACTAGCGGGAGGAGCCAAAAACATTCAGTACTTC
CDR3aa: CASSVPGLAGGAKNIQYF

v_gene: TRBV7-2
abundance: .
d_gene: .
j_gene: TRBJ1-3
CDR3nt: TGTGCCAGCAGCCCTACTAGAAGAAACACCATATATTTT
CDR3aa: CASSPTRRNTIYF

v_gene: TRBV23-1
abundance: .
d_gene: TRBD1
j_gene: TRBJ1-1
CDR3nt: TGCGCCAGCAGTCATTTCAAGACAGGGGGCACTGAAGCTTTCTTT
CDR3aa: CASSHFKTGGTEAFF

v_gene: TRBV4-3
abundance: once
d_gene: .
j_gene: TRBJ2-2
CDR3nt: TGCGCCAGCAGCCAAGACAGATTAAACACCGGGGAGCTGTTTTTT
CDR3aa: CASSQDRLNTGELFF

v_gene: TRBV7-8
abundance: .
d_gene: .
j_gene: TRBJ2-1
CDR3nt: TGTGCCAGCAGAAAAGACTACACCTCCTACAATGAGCAGTTCTTC
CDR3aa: CASRKDYTSYNEQFF

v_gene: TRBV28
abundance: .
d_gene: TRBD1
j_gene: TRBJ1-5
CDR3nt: TGTGCCAGCAGCAATATATTTACTAGGTGGAACAGGGGTCAGCCCCAGCATTTT
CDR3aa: CASSNIFTRWNRGQPQHF

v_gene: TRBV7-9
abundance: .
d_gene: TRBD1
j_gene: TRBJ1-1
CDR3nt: TGTGCCAGCAGCCCGCTTCCCGGACAGGGAAAGAACACTGAAGCTTTCTTT
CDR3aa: CASSPLPGQGKNTEAFF

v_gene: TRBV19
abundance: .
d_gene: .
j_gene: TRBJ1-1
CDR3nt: TGTGCCAGTAGTACCGACCGGGGCACTGAAGCTTTCTTT
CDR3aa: CASSTDRGTEAFF

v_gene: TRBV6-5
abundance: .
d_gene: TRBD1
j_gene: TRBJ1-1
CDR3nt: TGTGCCAGCAGCTACTGGGACAGGGGGGGCACTGAAGCTTTCTTT
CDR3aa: CASSYWDRGGTEAFF

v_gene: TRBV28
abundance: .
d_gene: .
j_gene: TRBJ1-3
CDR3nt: TGTGCCAGCCAAGCTTCTGTATCTTTGGGAAACACCATATATTTT
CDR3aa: CASQASVSLGNTIYF

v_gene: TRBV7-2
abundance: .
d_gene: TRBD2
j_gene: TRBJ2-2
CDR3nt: TGTGCCAGCAGCTGGTCTGCGAGCGGGAGTCCCGGGGAGCTGTTTTTT
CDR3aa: CASSWSASGSPGELFF

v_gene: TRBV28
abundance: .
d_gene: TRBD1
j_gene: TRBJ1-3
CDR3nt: TGTGCCAGCAGTTTACCCACCGGACAGGGGAACTCTGGAAACACCATATATTTT
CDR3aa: CASSLPTGQGNSGNTIYF

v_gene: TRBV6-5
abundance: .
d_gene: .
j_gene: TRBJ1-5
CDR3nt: TGTGCCAGCAGTTACCGCGGGACGAATCAGCCCCAGCATTTT
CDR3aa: CASSYRGTNQPQHF

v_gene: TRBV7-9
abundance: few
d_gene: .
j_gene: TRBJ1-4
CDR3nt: TGTGCCAGCAGCCCAGATATGGCCAATGAAAAACTGTTTTTT
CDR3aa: CASSPDMANEKLFF

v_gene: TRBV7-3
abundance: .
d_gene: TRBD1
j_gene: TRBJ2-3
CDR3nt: TGTGCCAGCAGCTTAGGGGGACAGGTGGCAGATACGCAGTATTTT
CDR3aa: CASSLGGQVADTQYF

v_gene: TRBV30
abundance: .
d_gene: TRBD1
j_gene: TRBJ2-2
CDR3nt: TGTGCCTGGATCTGGACAGGGGGCACCGGGGAGCTGTTTTTT
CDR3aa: CAWIWTGGTGELFF

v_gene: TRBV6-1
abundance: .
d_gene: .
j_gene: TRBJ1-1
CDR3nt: TGTGCCAGCAGTGAAGTCGCGGGGCCTTCGGCCGCTTTCTTT
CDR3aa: CASSEVAGPSAAFF

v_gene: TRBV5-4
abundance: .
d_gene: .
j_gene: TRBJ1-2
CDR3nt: TGTGCCAGCAGCCTCGCAGGGGTCGGCTATGGCTACACCTTC
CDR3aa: CASSLAGVGYGYTF

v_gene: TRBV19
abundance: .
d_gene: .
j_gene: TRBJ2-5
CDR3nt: TGTGCCAGTAGTATAGCCCATAGGTATAGGGGAGAGACCCAGTACTTC
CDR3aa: CASSIAHRYRGETQYF

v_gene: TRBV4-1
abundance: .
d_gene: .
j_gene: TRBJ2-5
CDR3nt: TGCGCCAGCAGCCAAGGACAGAAACAAGAGACCCAGTACTTC
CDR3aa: CASSQGQKQETQYF

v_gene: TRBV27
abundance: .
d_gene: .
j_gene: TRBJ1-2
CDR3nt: TGTGCCAGCAGTTTAACGAGGACTGGTGGCTACACCTTC
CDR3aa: CASSLTRTGGYTF

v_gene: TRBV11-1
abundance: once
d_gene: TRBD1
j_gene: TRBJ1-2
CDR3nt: TGTGCCAGCAGCCCAGGGGGCCGTAACTATGGCTACACCTTC
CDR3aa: CASSPGGRNYGYTF

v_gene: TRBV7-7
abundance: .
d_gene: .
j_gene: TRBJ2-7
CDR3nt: TGTGCCAGCAGCTTAGGGACAGCGGTGTACTACGAGCAGTACTTC
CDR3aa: CASSLGTAVYYEQYF

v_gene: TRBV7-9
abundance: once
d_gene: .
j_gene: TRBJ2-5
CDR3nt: TGTGCCAGCAGCTTAGAAACAGACCTCCAAGAGACCCAGTACTTC
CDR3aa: CASSLETDLQETQYF

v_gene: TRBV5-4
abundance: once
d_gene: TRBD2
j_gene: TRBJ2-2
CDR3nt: TGTGCCAGCAGCTTAGACAGCGGGAGGGTTTCCGGGGAGCTGTTTTTT
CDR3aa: CASSLDSGRVSGELFF

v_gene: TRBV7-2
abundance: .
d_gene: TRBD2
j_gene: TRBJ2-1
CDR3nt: TGTGCCAGCACCCAGGGCGGGAGTGGGAATGAGCAGTTCTTC
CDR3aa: CASTQGGSGNEQFF

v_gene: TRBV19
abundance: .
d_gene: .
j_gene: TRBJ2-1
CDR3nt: TGTGCCAGTAGTATAGCAGGACAGGCGGGACAGCCCAATGAGCAGTTCTTC
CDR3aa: CASSIAGQAGQPNEQFF

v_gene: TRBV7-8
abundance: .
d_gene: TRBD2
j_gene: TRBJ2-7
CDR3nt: TGTGCCAGCAGCTCCGACGGACTAGCGGGGGTGCCTTACGAGCAGTACTTC
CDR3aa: CASSSDGLAGVPYEQYF

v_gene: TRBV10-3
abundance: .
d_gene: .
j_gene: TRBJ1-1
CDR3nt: TGTGCCATCAGTGGGCCCGGGGGGACTGAAGCTTTCTTT
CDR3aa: CAISGPGGTEAFF

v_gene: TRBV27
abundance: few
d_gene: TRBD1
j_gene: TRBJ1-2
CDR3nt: TGTGCCAGCAGCCGGGACAGGAGAGGCTACACCTTC
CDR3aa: CASSRDRRGYTF

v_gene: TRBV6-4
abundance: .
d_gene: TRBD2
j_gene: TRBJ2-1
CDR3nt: TGTGCCAGCAGTGCGAGCGGGAACTCCTACAATGAGCAGTTCTTC
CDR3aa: CASSASGNSYNEQFF

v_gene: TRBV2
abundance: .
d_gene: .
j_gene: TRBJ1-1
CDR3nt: TGTGCCAGCAGTGCAGGCTCAGACACTGAAGCTTTCTTT
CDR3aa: CASSAGSDTEAFF

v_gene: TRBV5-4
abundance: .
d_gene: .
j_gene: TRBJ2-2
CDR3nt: TGTGCCAGCAGCTTGGACACTACGAACACCGGGGAGCTGTTTTTT
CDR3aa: CASSLDTTNTGELFF

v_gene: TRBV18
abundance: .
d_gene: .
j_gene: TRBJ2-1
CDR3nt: TGTGCCAGCTCACGGGGGAAAAATAGCGGAGGCAACAATGAGCAGTTCTTC
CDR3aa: CASSRGKNSGGNNEQFF

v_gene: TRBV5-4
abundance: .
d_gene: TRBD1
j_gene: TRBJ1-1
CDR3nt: TGTGCCAGCAGCACGGACAGGGGGTACACTGAAGCTTTCTTT
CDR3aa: CASSTDRGYTEAFF

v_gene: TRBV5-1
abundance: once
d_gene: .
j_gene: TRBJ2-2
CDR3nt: TGCGCCAGCAGCTTGGGGGCTAGCGTGAACACCGGGGAGCTGTTTTTT
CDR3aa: CASSLGASVNTGELFF

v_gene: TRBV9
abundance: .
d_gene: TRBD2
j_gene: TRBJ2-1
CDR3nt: TGTGCCAGCAGCGTAGCGGGACTAAGTTACAATGAGCAGTTCTTC
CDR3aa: CASSVAGLSYNEQFF

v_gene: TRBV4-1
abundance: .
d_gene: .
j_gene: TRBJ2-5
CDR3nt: TGCGCCAGCAGCCAAGATGGAGCGGAGATGTCGCTGGAGACCCAGTACTTC
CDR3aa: CASSQDGAEMSLETQYF

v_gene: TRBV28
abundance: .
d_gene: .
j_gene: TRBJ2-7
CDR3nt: TGTGCCAGCAGCCCAGGACAGCGAGGCTACGAGCAGTACTTC
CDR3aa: CASSPGQRGYEQYF

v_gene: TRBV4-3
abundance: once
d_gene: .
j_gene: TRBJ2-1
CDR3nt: TGCGCCAGCAGCCAAGATAGGGGGAGCTCCTACAATGAGCAGTTCTTC
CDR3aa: CASSQDRGSSYNEQFF

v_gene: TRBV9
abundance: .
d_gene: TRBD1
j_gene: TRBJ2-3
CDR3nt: TGTGCCAGCAGCTTTCAGGACAGGGGATTCACAGATACGCAGTATTTT
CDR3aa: CASSFQDRGFTDTQYF

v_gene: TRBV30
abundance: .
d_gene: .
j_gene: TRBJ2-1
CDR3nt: TGTGCCTGGGGCCAGGCCTTAGATGAGCAGTTCTTC
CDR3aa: CAWGQALDEQFF

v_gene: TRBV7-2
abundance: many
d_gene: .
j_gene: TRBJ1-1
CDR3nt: TGTGCCAGCAGCCTTCGGACAGCAAACACTGAAGCTTTCTTT
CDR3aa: CASSLRTANTEAFF

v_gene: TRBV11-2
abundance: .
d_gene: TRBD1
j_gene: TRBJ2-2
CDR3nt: TGTGCCAGCAGCTTAGTTCGAGGACAGGGGAACACCGGGGAGCTGTTTTTT
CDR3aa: CASSLVRGQGNTGELFF

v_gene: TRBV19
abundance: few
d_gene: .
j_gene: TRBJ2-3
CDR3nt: TGTGCCAGTAGTATTGACGGGAGAGGTGATACGCAGTATTTT
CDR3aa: CASSIDGRGDTQYF

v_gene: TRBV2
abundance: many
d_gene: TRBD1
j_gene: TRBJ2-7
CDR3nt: TGTGCCAGCAGTCGCAGGGACAGGGCCGGGGAGCAGTACTTC
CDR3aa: CASSRRDRAGEQYF

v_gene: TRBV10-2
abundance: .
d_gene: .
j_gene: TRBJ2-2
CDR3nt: TGCGCCAGCAGTGAGCTAGCATCTTCCGGGGAGCTGTTTTTT
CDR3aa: CASSELASSGELFF

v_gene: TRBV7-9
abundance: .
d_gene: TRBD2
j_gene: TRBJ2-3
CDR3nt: TGTGCCAGCAGCTACCGGACTAGCGGGAGCCTTCACACGCAGTATTTT
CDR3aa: CASSYRTSGSLHTQYF

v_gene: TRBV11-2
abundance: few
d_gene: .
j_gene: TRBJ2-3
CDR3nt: TGTGCCAGCAGCTTACGAGCGGACCTGTGGACAGATACGCAGTATTTT
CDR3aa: CASSLRADLWTDTQYF

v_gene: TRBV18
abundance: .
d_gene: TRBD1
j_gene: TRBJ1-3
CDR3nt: TGTGCCAGCTCACCTCAGGGGGCTGGAGGAAACACCATATATTTT
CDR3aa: CASSPQGAGGNTIYF

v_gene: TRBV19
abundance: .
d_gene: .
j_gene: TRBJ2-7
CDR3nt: TGTGCCAGTAGTATCGGGACTTTTTCCCACGAGCAGTACTTC
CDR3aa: CASSIGTFSHEQYF